This is a list of T cell receptor beta chains from one sample in a study of blood T cell repertoires in COVID-19. Sequenced by immunoSEQ multiplex PCR; TCRdb stores in-frame clones only, minus some. The table records a few hundred thousand clones, 84% of them present only once. The sequenced sample consisted of PBMCs or T cells enriched from blood (not recorded which). The source is a woman between 35 and 50 years old who had recovered from COVID-19. The CDR3 runs from the conserved cysteine through the conserved F or W. The D gene is left open where the match is weak. Some rows mark clone size as missing; the rest say once, few, many or name a class of expanded clone.

J gene: TRBJ2-1
clone size: NA
D gene: TRBD1
CDR3 length: 15
V gene: TRBV4-3
CDR3 DNA: TGCGCCAGCAGCCCGGGACAGGGGTTTTCCAGTGAGCAGTTCTTC
CDR3 protein: CASSPGQGFSSEQFF

J gene: TRBJ2-1
clone size: NA
D gene: NA
CDR3 length: 16
V gene: TRBV11-1
CDR3 DNA: TGTGCCAGCAGACGAATGTGGGAGGATACGACCAATGAGCAGTTCTTC
CDR3 protein: CASRRMWEDTTNEQFF

J gene: TRBJ2-5
clone size: few
D gene: NA
CDR3 length: 14
V gene: TRBV7-2
CDR3 DNA: TGTGCCAGCAGCTTAAGCAGGCCCCAGGGGACCCAGTACTTC
CDR3 protein: CASSLSRPQGTQYF

J gene: TRBJ2-3
clone size: NA
D gene: TRBD2
CDR3 length: 16
V gene: TRBV30
CDR3 DNA: TGTGCCTGGAGTCGAGCGGGAATAACTGGGGGAGATACGCAGTATTTT
CDR3 protein: CAWSRAGITGGDTQYF

J gene: TRBJ2-2
clone size: NA
D gene: TRBD1
CDR3 length: 20
V gene: TRBV24-1
CDR3 DNA: TGTGCCACCAGTGATCCAAATCCCGGGACAGGGGATGGGGCTGCCGGGGAGCTGTTTTTT
CDR3 protein: CATSDPNPGTGDGAAGELFF

J gene: TRBJ2-5
clone size: NA
D gene: TRBD1
CDR3 length: 13
V gene: TRBV5-1
CDR3 DNA: TGCGCCAGCAGCAGAGGACAGGGGGAGACCCAGTACTTC
CDR3 protein: CASSRGQGETQYF

J gene: TRBJ2-1
clone size: NA
D gene: NA
CDR3 length: 12
V gene: TRBV7-2
CDR3 DNA: TGTGCCAGCAGCGAGGGAGCCCATGAGCAGTTCTTC
CDR3 protein: CASSEGAHEQFF

J gene: TRBJ1-2
clone size: once
D gene: NA
CDR3 length: 13
V gene: TRBV7-9
CDR3 DNA: TGTGCCAGCAGCTTAGCGCGGAGCTATGGCTACACCTTC
CDR3 protein: CASSLARSYGYTF

J gene: TRBJ2-4
clone size: NA
D gene: NA
CDR3 length: 14
V gene: TRBV14
CDR3 DNA: TGTGCCAGCAGCCAAGATCGTTTCCCCGGTATTCAGTACTTC
CDR3 protein: CASSQDRFPGIQYF

J gene: TRBJ2-3
clone size: NA
D gene: TRBD2
CDR3 length: 17
V gene: TRBV11-2
CDR3 DNA: TGTGCCAGCAGCTTAAGAGCTAGCGGGGAGATAACAGATACGCAGTATTTT
CDR3 protein: CASSLRASGEITDTQYF

J gene: TRBJ2-7
clone size: once
D gene: NA
CDR3 length: 14
V gene: TRBV30
CDR3 DNA: TGTGCCTGGAGTGCCGGTCGACTGGAAGACGAGCAGTACTTC
CDR3 protein: CAWSAGRLEDEQYF